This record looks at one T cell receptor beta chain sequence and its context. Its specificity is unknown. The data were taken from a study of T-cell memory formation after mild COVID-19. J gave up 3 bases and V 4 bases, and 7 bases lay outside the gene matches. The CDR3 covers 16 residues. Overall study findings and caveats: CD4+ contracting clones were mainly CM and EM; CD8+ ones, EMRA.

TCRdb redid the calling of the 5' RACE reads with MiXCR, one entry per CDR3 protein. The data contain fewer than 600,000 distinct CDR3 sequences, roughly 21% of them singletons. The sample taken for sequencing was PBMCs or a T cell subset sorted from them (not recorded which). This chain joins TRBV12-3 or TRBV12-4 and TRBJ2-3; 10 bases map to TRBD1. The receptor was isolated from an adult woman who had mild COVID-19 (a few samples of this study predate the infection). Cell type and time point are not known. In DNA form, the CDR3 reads TGTGCCAGCAGTTACTTTGGGACAGGGGAAACAGATACGCAGTATTTT. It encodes CASSYFGTGETDTQYF.